This T cell receptor beta chain was sequenced during a study of memory CD8 T cells in hepatitis C reinfection. Overall study context: Peak reinfection samples were taken 3 to 8 weeks after detection.

Documented time point: peak reinfection, 3 to 8 weeks after reinfection detection. Sorted cells were sequenced directly ex vivo without any in vitro expansion. Total naive CD8 T cells were sorted as viable CD3+ CD8+ CD45RO- cells from two donors. Clones were sequenced by immunoSEQ multiplex PCR, and TCRdb holds only the in-frame ones, with some missing. The repertoire holds 35,000 to 50,000 clones, around 89% seen once, with 0.95% to 1.5% in the top ten. The sequence derives from a man aged 18 to 29 with hepatitis C virus infection. The specimen was naive CD8+ T cells sorted from blood.

CDR3 region: CASRDPGGMRSPLHF. The CDR3 region has the DNA TGTGCCAGCAGGGACCCGGGGGGGATGCGGTCACCCCTCCACTTT. The chain couples TRBV6-1 to TRBJ1-6; D may be TRBD1 (5 bases). Germline V lookup: CDR1 MNHNS, CDR2 SASEGT. The CDR3 runs 15 residues. The V and J ends lost 6 bases and 10 bases respectively, with 19 bases between them.